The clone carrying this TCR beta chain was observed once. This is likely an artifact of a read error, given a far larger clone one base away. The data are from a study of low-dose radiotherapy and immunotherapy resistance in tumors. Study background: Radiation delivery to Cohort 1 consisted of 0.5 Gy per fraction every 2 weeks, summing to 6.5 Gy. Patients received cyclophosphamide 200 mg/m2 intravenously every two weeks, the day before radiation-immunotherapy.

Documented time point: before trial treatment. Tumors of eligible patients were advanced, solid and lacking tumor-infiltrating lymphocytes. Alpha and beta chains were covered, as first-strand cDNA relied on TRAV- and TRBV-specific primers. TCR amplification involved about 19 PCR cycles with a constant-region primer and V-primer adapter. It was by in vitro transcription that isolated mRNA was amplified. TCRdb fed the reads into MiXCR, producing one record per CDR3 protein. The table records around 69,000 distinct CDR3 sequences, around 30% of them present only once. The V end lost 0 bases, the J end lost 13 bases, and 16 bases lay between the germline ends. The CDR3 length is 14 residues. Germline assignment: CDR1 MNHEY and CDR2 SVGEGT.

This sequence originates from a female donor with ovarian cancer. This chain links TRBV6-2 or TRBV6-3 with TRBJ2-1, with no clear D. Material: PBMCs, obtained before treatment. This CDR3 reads CASSYSLLQETQFF. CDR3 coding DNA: TGTGCCAGCAGTTACTCGCTTCTCCAAGAGACCCAGTTCTTC.